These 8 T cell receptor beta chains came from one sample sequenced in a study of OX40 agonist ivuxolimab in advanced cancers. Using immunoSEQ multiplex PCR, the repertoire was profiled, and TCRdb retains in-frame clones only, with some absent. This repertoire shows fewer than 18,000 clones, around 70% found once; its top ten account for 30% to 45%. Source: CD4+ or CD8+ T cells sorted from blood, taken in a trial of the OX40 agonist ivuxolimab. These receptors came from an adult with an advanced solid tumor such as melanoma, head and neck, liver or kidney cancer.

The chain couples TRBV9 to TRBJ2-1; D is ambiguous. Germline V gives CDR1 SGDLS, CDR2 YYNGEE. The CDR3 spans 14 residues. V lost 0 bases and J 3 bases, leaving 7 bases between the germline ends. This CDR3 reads CASSVAEVYNEQFF. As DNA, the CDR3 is TGTGCCAGCAGCGTAGCGGAAGTCTACAATGAGCAGTTCTTC.

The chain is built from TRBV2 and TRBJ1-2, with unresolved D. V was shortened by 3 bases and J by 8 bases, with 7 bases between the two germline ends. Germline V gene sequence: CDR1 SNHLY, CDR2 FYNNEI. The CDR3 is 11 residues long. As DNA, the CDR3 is TGTGCCAGCAGTGAGGGTTGGGGCTACACCTTC. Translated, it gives CASSEGWGYTF.

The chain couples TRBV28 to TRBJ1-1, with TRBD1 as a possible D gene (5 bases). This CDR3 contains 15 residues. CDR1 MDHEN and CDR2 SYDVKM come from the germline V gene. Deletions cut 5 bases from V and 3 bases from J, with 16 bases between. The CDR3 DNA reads TGTGCCAGCAGTGGGAGACAGACGTCTTACACTGAAGCTTTCTTT. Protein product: CASSGRQTSYTEAFF. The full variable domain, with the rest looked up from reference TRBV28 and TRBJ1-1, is DVKVTQSSRYLVKRTGEKVFLECVQDMDHENMFWYRQDPGLGLRLIYFSYDVKMKEKGDIPEGYSVSREKKERFSLILESASTNQTSMYLCASSGRQTSYTEAFFGQGTRLTVV.

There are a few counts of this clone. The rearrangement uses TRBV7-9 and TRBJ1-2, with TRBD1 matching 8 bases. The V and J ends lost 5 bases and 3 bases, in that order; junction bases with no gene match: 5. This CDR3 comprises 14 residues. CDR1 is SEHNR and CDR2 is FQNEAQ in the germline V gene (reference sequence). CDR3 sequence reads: CASSRTGTDYGYTF. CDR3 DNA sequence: TGTGCCAGCAGCCGGACAGGGACCGACTATGGCTACACCTTC.

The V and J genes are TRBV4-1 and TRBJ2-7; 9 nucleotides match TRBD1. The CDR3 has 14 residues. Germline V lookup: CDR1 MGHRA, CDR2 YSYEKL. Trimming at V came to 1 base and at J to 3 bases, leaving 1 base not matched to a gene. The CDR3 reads CASSQGGQGYEQYF. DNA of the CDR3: TGCGCCAGCAGCCAAGGGGGACAGGGCTACGAGCAGTACTTC.

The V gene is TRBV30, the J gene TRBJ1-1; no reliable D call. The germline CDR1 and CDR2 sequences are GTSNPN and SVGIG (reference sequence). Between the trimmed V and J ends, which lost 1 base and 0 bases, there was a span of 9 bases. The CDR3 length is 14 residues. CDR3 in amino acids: CAWSEGRMNTEAFF. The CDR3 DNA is TGTGCCTGGAGTGAAGGACGGATGAACACTGAAGCTTTCTTT.

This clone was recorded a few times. The CDR3 DNA is TGTGCCAGCAGTGAATACTACGAGCAGTACTTC. Protein sequence: CASSEYYEQYF. The V gene is TRBV25-1, the J gene TRBJ2-7; D remains unclear. The CDR3 runs 11 residues. The germline CDR1 and CDR2 sequences are MGHDK and SYGVNS. V was cut by 0 bases and J by 3 bases, with 0 bases left in between.

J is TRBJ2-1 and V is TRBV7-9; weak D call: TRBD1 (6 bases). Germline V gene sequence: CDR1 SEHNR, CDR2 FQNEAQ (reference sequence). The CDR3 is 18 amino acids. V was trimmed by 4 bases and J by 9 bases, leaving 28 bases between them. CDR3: CASSSLSIVGGALGEQFF. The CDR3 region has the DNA TGTGCCAGCAGCTCCCTCTCTATAGTTGGGGGCGCCTTGGGTGAGCAGTTCTTC. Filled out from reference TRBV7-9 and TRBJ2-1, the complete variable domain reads DTGVSQNPRHKITKRGQNVTFRCDPISEHNRLYWYRQTLGQGPEFLTYFQNEAQLEKSRLLSDRFSAERPKGSFSTLEIQRTEQGDSAMYLCASSSLSIVGGALGEQFFGPGTRLTVL.